This TCR beta chain was recovered during a study of cytomegalovirus exposure and HLA in healthy donors. TCRdb keeps only in-frame clones here, not all; method: immunoSEQ multiplex PCR. The sample gives 150,000 to 200,000 clones, 70% to 90% of which show up once; about 2.1% is in the top ten. Study-wide results and caveats: TCR beta chains numbering 164 were designated cytomegalovirus-associated.

Notes on this clone: Its antigen is not identified.

The donors were part of the roughly 130-subject validation cohort, which stood apart from the roughly 700-subject first cohort. The ends lost 6 bases at V and 5 bases at J; junction bases unmatched: 6. Germline values: CDR1 SEHNR, CDR2 FQNEAQ (reference sequence). There are 13 residues in the CDR3. The chain couples TRBV7-9 to TRBJ1-1; 7 nucleotides align to TRBD1. Sequencing used PBMCs. The TCR comes from a man aged 30-40 years in good health and CMV-seropositive. CDR3 in amino acids: CASSPGGSTEAFF. As DNA, the CDR3 is TGTGCCAGCAGTCCAGGGGGAAGTACTGAAGCTTTCTTT.